These 21 T cell receptor beta chains came from one sample sequenced in a study of human T cells and chemical hapten exposure. MiXCR, applied by TCRdb to the RACE reads, yields one record per CDR3 protein. There are around 70,000 distinct CDR3 sequences in the sample; roughly 10% occur only once, and 1.4% lies in the top ten. Time point described: patch test 3, about 24 weeks after DPC sensitization. Treatment denoted: therapeutic diphenylcyclopropenone sensitization with weekly scalp DPC. The material sequenced was whole blood, taken in connection with sensitization to the hapten diphenylcyclopropenone (DPC). Every receptor here comes from a woman between 45 and 65 years old with alopecia areata. Some clones in this sample may be carry-over from other donors' samples.

There are a few counts of this clonotype. J is TRBJ1-2 and V is TRBV29-1, with 7 bases lining up with TRBD1. This CDR3 is 14 amino acids long. The junction had 10 bases not matched to a gene; V was cut back by 4 bases and J by 5 bases. Germline CDR1 SQVTM, CDR2 ANQGSEA. CDR3 protein: CSVVVRGTEYGYTF. The DNA of the CDR3 is TGCAGCGTTGTCGTCCGAGGGACAGAATATGGCTACACCTTC.

This clonotype was observed at least ten times. This chain connects TRBV5-1 to TRBJ2-7, with 9 bases that match TRBD1. The ends lost 4 bases at V and 0 bases at J; junction bases unmatched: 2. The CDR3 length is 14 residues. Germline V gene sequence: CDR1 SGHRS, CDR2 YFSETQ. The CDR3 DNA sequence: TGCGCCAGCAGCCCGGGACAGGGCTCCTACGAGCAGTACTTC. Translated: CASSPGQGSYEQYF.

This clonotype was counted many times. The CDR3 DNA sequence: TGTGCCAGCAGCGTGGCCCCCAATCAGCCCCAGCATTTT. Protein: CASSVAPNQPQHF. J is TRBJ1-5 and V is TRBV28, with D unclear. Trimming left V 6 bases short and J 3 bases short, with 9 bases between. This CDR3 is built from 13 residues. Germline CDR1 reads MDHEN; CDR2 reads SYDVKM.

In its sample, this clonotype was seen many times. This sequence joins TRBV5-1 and TRBJ2-5, with unresolved D. The V end lost 1 base, the J end lost 3 bases, and 7 bases lay between the germline ends. Germline assignment: CDR1 SGHRS and CDR2 YFSETQ. The CDR3 consists of 13 residues. This CDR3 is CASSLNLEETQYF. For the CDR3, the DNA is TGCGCCAGCAGCTTGAACCTCGAAGAGACCCAGTACTTC.

This clonotype was observed a handful of times. The J gene is TRBJ1-4, the V gene TRBV12-3 or TRBV12-4, with D tentatively TRBD1 (6 bases). CDR3 size: 17 residues. V lost 4 bases and J lost 3, with 18 bases in between. For the CDR3, the DNA is TGTGCCAGCAGTTCCCATGGCCAGGGGCCCTCTAATGAAAAACTGTTTTTT. It specifies CASSSHGQGPSNEKLFF.

This clonotype appeared many times. The chain carries TRBV7-2 and TRBJ2-7; D is undetermined. Germline V gene sequence: CDR1 SGHTA, CDR2 FQGNSA. The CDR3 runs to 14 residues. The V end was cut by 5 bases, the J end by 0 bases, with 11 bases between. CDR3 region: CASSPDWVSYEQYF. CDR3 sequence (DNA): TGTGCCAGCAGCCCTGACTGGGTCTCCTACGAGCAGTACTTC.

This clonotype was seen a few times. The rearrangement joins TRBV11-2 to TRBJ2-5, with unresolved D. The ends were cut back, 1 base at V and 7 bases at J, with 10 bases in the middle. Germline-derived CDR1 and CDR2 are SGHAT and FQNNGV. The CDR3 is made up of 13 amino acids. The chain's CDR3 is CASSLVKEGTQYF. The CDR3 bases are TGTGCCAGCAGCTTAGTAAAAGAAGGGACCCAGTACTTC.

This clonotype was counted at least ten times. The V gene is TRBV7-8, the J gene TRBJ2-3; TRBD2 aligns across 8 bases. Germline loops: CDR1 SGHVS, CDR2 FQNEAQ. The CDR3 is 15 residues long. The trim removed 1 base at V and 1 base at J, leaving 1 base unmatched. CDR3 sequence (DNA): TGTGCCAGCAGCTTAGTGCGGGGGGGCACAGATACGCAGTATTTT. It encodes CASSLVRGGTDTQYF.

The table lists this clonotype with many counts. The chain employs TRBV5-1 and TRBJ2-5; D might be TRBD2 (6 bases). Germline V gene lookup returns CDR1 SGHRS and CDR2 YFSETQ. CDR3 length: 15 amino acids. The V end lost 1 base, the J end lost 7 bases, and 17 bases lay between the germline ends. CDR3 sequence reads: CASSLFASEGGTQYF. The CDR3 DNA reads TGCGCCAGCAGCTTGTTTGCTAGCGAGGGCGGGACCCAGTACTTC.

This clonotype was detected many times. The V and J genes are TRBV7-2 and TRBJ2-5; D gene ambiguous. The ends were cut back, 6 bases at V and 2 bases at J, with 10 bases in the middle. The CDR3 has 13 residues. Germline V gene sequence: CDR1 SGHTA, CDR2 FQGNSA. CDR3: CASRGSIQETQYF. The CDR3 region has the DNA TGTGCCAGCAGGGGGTCGATACAAGAGACCCAGTACTTC.

V usage is TRBV2 and J usage is TRBJ1-2; D unresolved. Germline CDR1 and CDR2: SNHLY and FYNNEI. Trimming cost V 7 bases and J 0 bases, with 12 bases left between them. This CDR3 spans 14 amino acids. The CDR3 coding sequence is TGTGCCAGCAAGCCAGACCCAGCTAACTATGGCTACACCTTC. It translates to CASKPDPANYGYTF.

This clonotype was found many times. This chain connects TRBV10-2 to TRBJ2-5; weak D call: TRBD2 (6 bases). The CDR3 covers 16 residues. V lost 2 bases and J 0 bases, leaving 13 bases between the germline ends. Germline V CDR1 and CDR2: WSHSY, SAAADI. The chain's CDR3 is CASSEPSSGNQETQYF. The CDR3 nucleotides read TGCGCCAGCAGTGAGCCGAGTAGCGGAAACCAAGAGACCCAGTACTTC.

At least ten counts were recorded for this clonotype. The rearrangement links TRBV20-1 to TRBJ1-1, with D unresolved. The CDR3 is 14 amino acids. CDR1 and CDR2 from the germline V gene are DFQATT and SNEGSKA (reference sequence). Trimming left V 1 base short and J 5 bases short, with 14 bases between. The CDR3 bases are TGCAGTGCTAGAGCGCCTCCCGAGGTGACTGAAGCTTTCTTT. It encodes CSARAPPEVTEAFF.

This clonotype was seen repeatedly, ten times or more. The chain employs TRBV19 and TRBJ2-7; TRBD2 matches at 11 bases. This CDR3 contains 15 residues. Germline V gives CDR1 LNHDA, CDR2 SQIVND (reference sequence). Trimming removed 5 bases from V and 3 bases from J; junction bases left unmatched: 6. CDR3 bases: TGTGCCAGTAGTCTGACTAGCGGGGAAGTCTACGAGCAGTACTTC. Translating gives CASSLTSGEVYEQYF.

This clonotype was found a few times. This chain uses TRBV29-1 with TRBJ2-7; 10 bases fit TRBD2. Germline V gives CDR1 SQVTM, CDR2 ANQGSEA. The CDR3 has 15 residues. V lost 0 bases, J lost 4 bases, and 6 bases stayed unmatched. The CDR3: CSVEDQREGRYEQYF. The CDR3 nucleotides are TGCAGCGTTGAAGATCAGCGGGAGGGCCGGTACGAGCAGTACTTC.

Many counts were recorded for this clonotype. V is TRBV3-1 and J is TRBJ2-7; 7 bases are a match to TRBD1. J gave up 3 bases and V 1 base, and 6 bases lay outside the gene matches. The CDR3 runs 15 residues. Looked up from germline, CDR1 is LGHDT and CDR2 is YNNKEL (reference sequence). The CDR3 bases are TGTGCCAGCAGCCAAGTCGAGGGGGCTAACTACGAGCAGTACTTC. It codes for CASSQVEGANYEQYF.

This clonotype was counted between two and nine times. The chain recombines TRBV20-1 with TRBJ2-7, with D unclear. This CDR3 spans 12 amino acids. The germline V gene encodes CDR1 DFQATT and CDR2 SNEGSKA (reference sequence). The V end lost 0 bases, the J end lost 6 bases, and 9 bases lay between the germline ends. The CDR3 DNA reads TGCAGTGCTAGAGATTGGGGAAGCGAGCAGTACTTC. This codes for CSARDWGSEQYF.

In the case of this clonotype: This may be a read error: a much more frequent sequence differs by one nucleotide. The CDR3 reads CASSERDYTF. The DNA of the CDR3 is TGTGCCAGCAGTGAACGCGACTACACCTTC. The chain carries TRBV2 and TRBJ1-2; D unresolved. V was pared by 2 bases and J by 10 bases, with 5 bases between. Germline V gene sequence: CDR1 SNHLY, CDR2 FYNNEI. This CDR3 is built from 10 residues.

This clonotype appeared a few times. V gene TRBV5-1 combines with J gene TRBJ1-2; TRBD1 is a possible D gene (6 bases). The CDR3 consists of 16 residues. Deletions cut 6 bases from V and 3 bases from J, with 21 bases between. CDR1 and CDR2 from the germline V gene are SGHRS and YFSETQ. CDR3 nucleotides: TGCGCCAGCACCTCGACCGGGACAACCACCCACTATGGCTACACCTTC. It specifies CASTSTGTTTHYGYTF.

This clonotype was recorded a few times. J is TRBJ1-4 and V is TRBV27; 8 bases are shared with TRBD1. V lost 5 bases and J lost 8; bases outside the gene matches: 16. The germline gives CDR1 MNHEY, CDR2 SMNVEV (reference sequence). The CDR3 sequence is 17 residues long. The DNA for the CDR3 is TGTGCCAGCAGTAACCGAGCCTCAGGGGGCCGGGGGGAAAAACTGTTTTTT. Translating it yields CASSNRASGGRGEKLFF.

This clonotype was seen at least ten times. The gene calls are TRBV6-5 and TRBJ2-5; D might be TRBD1 or TRBD2, each matching 5 bases. CDR1 MNHEY and CDR2 SVGAGI come from the germline V gene. Between the trimmed V and J ends, which lost 0 bases and 2 bases, there was a span of 10 bases. The length of the CDR3 is 15 residues. The CDR3 DNA sequence: TGTGCCAGCAGTTACTCCGGGGCGGGTCAAGAGACCCAGTACTTC. It encodes CASSYSGAGQETQYF.